This TCR beta chain comes out of a study of blood T cell repertoires in COVID-19. CDR1 is SGHAT, CDR2 FQNNGV, per germline. CDR3 length equals 16 residues. With 5 bases removed from V and 1 base from J, the gap between germline ends came to 17 bases. TCRdb's table, derived via immunoSEQ multiplex PCR, lists solely in-frame clones and lacks some. The sample records 210,000 or so clones, 83% being singletons. The sequence derives from a woman aged 45-59 years who had been exposed to COVID-19. Sequences were obtained from PBMCs or T cells enriched from blood (not recorded which). V is TRBV11-2 and J is TRBJ1-1, with D possibly being TRBD1 (6 bases). The CDR3, as DNA: TGTGCCAGCAGCCAGAAATGGGGGCTTACGAACACTGAAGCTTTCTTT. The encoded protein is CASSQKWGLTNTEAFF.